The clone carrying this T cell receptor beta chain occurred many times. The data stem from a study of CDR3 diversity in severe acne. TCRdb re-called the PCR reads with MiXCR, one entry per CDR3 protein. This table holds around 94,000 distinct CDR3 sequences, roughly 51% found once. Sequencing input: blood. The TCR sequence derives from a male donor with acne.

The CDR3: CASRNGGTEAFF. The DNA for the CDR3 is TGTGCCAGCAGAAATGGGGGCACTGAAGCTTTCTTT. The chain has TRBV3-1 and TRBJ1-1; TRBD1 is a possible D gene (5 bases). The germline gives CDR1 LGHDT, CDR2 YNNKEL (reference sequence). Trimming stripped 6 bases from V and 4 bases from J, with 9 bases between. There are 12 residues in the CDR3. The complete variable domain, with remaining parts taken from reference TRBV3-1 and TRBJ1-1, reads DTAVSQTPKYLVTQMGNDKSIKCEQNLGHDTMYWYKQDSKKFLKIMFSYNNKELIINETVPNRFSPKSPDKAHLNLHINSLELGDSAVYFCASRNGGTEAFFGQGTRLTVV.